The 25 T cell receptor beta chains below were found in one sample sequenced in a study of T cells in Graves' hyperthyroidism and ophthalmopathy. What was amplified from RNA transcripts were TCR beta CDR3 regions. The study used the HTBI primer set for a first-round RT-PCR of the TCR CDR3. Using its own MiXCR run on the multiplex PCR reads, TCRdb lists one record per CDR3 protein. The sample holds approximately 220,000 distinct CDR3 sequences, about 18% seen once. Material: blood. The receptor source for this set is a man in his forties with Graves' hyperthyroidism.

V gene TRBV7-9 combines with J gene TRBJ1-4, with a tentative D call TRBD1 (6 bases). Trimming took 5 bases from V and 7 from J, leaving 11 bases between them. This CDR3 is built from 13 residues. Germline CDR1 is SEHNR and CDR2 is FQNEAQ (reference sequence). The chain's CDR3 is CASSQGPSEKLFF. The CDR3 coding sequence is TGTGCCAGCAGCCAGGGGCCAAGTGAAAAACTGTTTTTT.

In this sample, this clonotype turned up many times. This rearrangement joins TRBV7-9 to TRBJ1-5; D not resolved. V was clipped by 0 bases and J by 8 bases, with 5 bases between them. Per the germline V gene, CDR1 is SEHNR and CDR2 is FQNEAQ (reference sequence). This CDR3 contains 12 residues. CDR3 sequence reads: CASSLAEKPQHF. CDR3 in DNA: TGTGCCAGCAGCTTAGCGGAAAAGCCCCAGCATTTT.

Ten or more counts support this clonotype. The chain recombines TRBV2 with TRBJ1-1, with a weak D call TRBD1 (6 bases). The ends were cut back, 7 bases at V and 2 bases at J, with 14 bases in the middle. CDR1 SNHLY and CDR2 FYNNEI come from the germline V gene. CDR3 length: 14 amino acids. As DNA, the CDR3 is TGTGCCAGCACCCAAGGGGGGAGCAACACTGAAGCTTTCTTT. Translated: CASTQGGSNTEAFF. The full variable domain, in which reference TRBV2 and TRBJ1-1 provide the parts outside the CDR3, is EPEVTQTPSHQVTQMGQEVILRCVPISNHLYFYWYRQILGQKVEFLVSFYNNEISEKSEIFDDQFSVERPDGSNFTLKIRSTKLEDSAMYFCASTQGGSNTEAFFGQGTRLTVV.

This clonotype turned up a few times. The CDR3 DNA is TGCGCCAGCAGCCAAGATGGGGGCAGGGACGAGCAGTACTTC. The encoded protein is CASSQDGGRDEQYF. This chain links TRBV4-1 with TRBJ2-7; D may be TRBD1 (6 bases). This CDR3 is built from 14 residues. Trimming took off 0 bases at V and 5 bases at J, with 11 bases between the two ends. CDR1 is MGHRA and CDR2 is YSYEKL in the germline V gene.

This clonotype has a count of ten or more. The V and J genes are TRBV28 and TRBJ1-5; D remains unclear. This CDR3 has 11 amino acids. Per the germline V gene, CDR1 is MDHEN and CDR2 is SYDVKM. Trimming pared 1 base from V and 6 bases from J, leaving 1 base between. The CDR3 spells CASSLSQPQHF. The CDR3 nucleotides are TGTGCCAGCAGTTTATCTCAGCCCCAGCATTTT.

Turning to this clonotype: A much more abundant neighbour one base away suggests this may be a read error. The chain has TRBV7-3 and TRBJ1-5; 8 bases line up with TRBD1. Germline CDR1 and CDR2: SGHTA and FQGTGA. The CDR3 runs to 15 residues. V was pared by 5 bases and J by 4 bases, with 7 bases of the junction left unmatched. The CDR3 is CASSRGTGYNQPQHF. CDR3 in DNA: TGTGCCAGCAGCCGTGGGACAGGCTATAATCAGCCCCAGCATTTT.

The chain has TRBV13 and TRBJ1-6; 9 nucleotides match TRBD1. The CDR3 runs to 17 residues. CDR1 is PRHDT and CDR2 is FYEKMQ in the germline V gene (reference sequence). V shed 5 bases and J 5 bases; nucleotides not matched to a gene: 10. DNA for the CDR3: TGTGCCAGCAGCCAAAAATTGGACAGGGGAAATAATTCACCCCTCCACTTT. It specifies CASSQKLDRGNNSPLHF.

This clonotype was observed many times. V usage is TRBV7-9 and J usage is TRBJ2-1, with D unclear. CDR3 length: 14 amino acids. Germline CDR1 is SEHNR and CDR2 is FQNEAQ (reference sequence). The ends were cut back, 3 bases at V and 4 bases at J, with 10 bases in the middle. The CDR3: CASSFTDLYNEQFF. Here the CDR3 DNA reads TGTGCCAGCAGCTTTACCGACCTATACAATGAGCAGTTCTTC.

This clonotype was counted at least ten times. This sequence joins TRBV12-3 or TRBV12-4 and TRBJ1-2, with TRBD1 as a possible D gene (5 bases). V was shortened by 6 bases and J by 2 bases, with 16 bases between the two germline ends. This CDR3 has 15 amino acids. The CDR3 coding sequence is TGTGCCAGCAGCATAAGGGGAATGGAAAACTATGGCTACACCTTC. Amino acid sequence: CASSIRGMENYGYTF.

The chain couples TRBV7-9 to TRBJ1-2; TRBD1 aligns across 7 bases. The CDR3 runs to 15 residues. Germline assignment: CDR1 SEHNR and CDR2 FQNEAQ (reference sequence). The V gene end was trimmed by 5 bases and the J gene end by 0 bases; junction bases not matched to a gene: 6. This chain's CDR3 is CASSPWDRPNYGYTF. CDR3 in DNA: TGTGCCAGCAGCCCTTGGGACAGACCTAACTATGGCTACACCTTC.

This sequence joins TRBV5-8 and TRBJ2-5; TRBD1 is a possible D gene (6 bases). This CDR3 is built from 14 residues. V gave up 2 bases and J gave up 0 bases, with 8 bases separating them. Germline V gene data show CDR1 as SGHTS and CDR2 as YDEGEE. As DNA, the CDR3 is TGTGCCAGCAGCTTTGACAGGTACCAAGAGACCCAGTACTTC. Residues: CASSFDRYQETQYF.

This clonotype was detected ten times or more. V gene TRBV6-2 or TRBV6-3 combines with J gene TRBJ1-2, with TRBD1 as a possible D gene (5 bases). Trimming shortened V by 6 bases and J by 7 bases, and 15 bases separated the two germline ends. The CDR3 contains 13 residues. Germline values: CDR1 MNHEY, CDR2 SVGEGT. CDR3 amino acids: CASSGRARSGYTF. The CDR3 coding sequence is TGTGCCAGCAGCGGCAGGGCAAGAAGTGGCTACACCTTC.

Notes on this clonotype: A clone one base away is much larger, so this may be a read error. J is TRBJ2-7 and V is TRBV7-2; the D gene is possibly TRBD1 (7 bases). Per the germline V gene, CDR1 is SGHTA and CDR2 is FQGNSA. V was clipped by 9 bases and J by 2 bases, with 17 bases between them. The CDR3 contains 14 residues. The DNA of the CDR3 is TGTGCCAGTGGAGGGGACAGACGCACCTACGAGCAGTACTTC. As protein: CASGGDRRTYEQYF.

There are many counts of this clonotype. The chain combines TRBV7-2 with TRBJ1-2; weak D call: TRBD1 (5 bases). The V end was cut by 1 base, the J end by 5 bases, with 11 bases between. Germline loops: CDR1 SGHTA, CDR2 FQGNSA. This CDR3 comprises 14 residues. CDR3: CASSLVGTGYGYTF. Here the CDR3 DNA reads TGTGCCAGCAGCTTAGTTGGGACGGGGTATGGCTACACCTTC. Drawing the rest from reference TRBV7-2 and TRBJ1-2, the complete variable domain is GAGVSQSPSNKVTEKGKDVELRCDPISGHTALYWYRQSLGQGLEFLIYFQGNSAPDKSGLPSDRFSAERTGGSVSTLTIQRTQQEDSAVYLCASSLVGTGYGYTFGSGTRLTVV.

The gene calls are TRBV4-3 and TRBJ2-4, with D possibly matching TRBD1 (6 bases). This CDR3 spans 16 amino acids. V was shortened by 4 bases and J by 4 bases, with 17 bases between the two germline ends. Germline values: CDR1 LGHNA, CDR2 YSLEER. CDR3 in amino acids: CASSPRMGHEKNIQYF. The CDR3 nucleotides are TGCGCCAGCAGCCCGCGTATGGGACATGAGAAAAACATTCAGTACTTC.

V gene TRBV7-3 combines with J gene TRBJ2-2; D unclear. The V end was cut by 1 base, the J end by 7 bases, with 10 bases between. The V gene's germline CDR1 is SGHTA and CDR2 FQGTGA. CDR3 length: 14 residues. The CDR3: CASSLRISDGELFF. As DNA, the CDR3 is TGTGCCAGCAGCTTAAGAATATCGGACGGGGAGCTGTTTTTT.

This clonotype was seen more than once but under ten times. The chain recombines TRBV4-1 with TRBJ2-5; possible D gene TRBD2, 6 bases. The V end lost 1 base, the J end lost 0 bases, and 6 bases lay between the germline ends. The CDR3 runs to 14 residues. Germline CDR1 reads MGHRA; CDR2 reads YSYEKL. Here the CDR3 DNA reads TGCGCCAGCAGCCAAGGGGGGGACCAAGAGACCCAGTACTTC. Amino acids: CASSQGGDQETQYF.

This clonotype was found a few times. V gene TRBV15 combines with J gene TRBJ2-3; D not certain. Germline CDR1 and CDR2: LNHNV and YYDKDF (reference sequence). Trimming removed 1 base from V and 0 bases from J, with 8 bases in between. The CDR3 consists of 15 residues. The CDR3 spells CATSRGSDSTDTQYF. In DNA form, the CDR3 reads TGTGCCACCAGCAGAGGGTCTGATAGCACAGATACGCAGTATTTT.

This clonotype has a count of ten or more. V and J are TRBV11-1 and TRBJ2-1, with D uncertain. Trimming shortened V by 5 bases and J by 7 bases, and 15 bases separated the two germline ends. This CDR3 has 14 amino acids. Germline V CDR1 and CDR2: SGHAT, FQDESV (reference sequence). The CDR3 DNA reads as TGTGCCAGCAGCCCCGACACGTGGGCAAATGAGCAGTTCTTC. This encodes CASSPDTWANEQFF.

The chain is built from TRBV24-1 and TRBJ1-3, with unresolved D. V was shortened by 3 bases and J by 2 bases, with 10 bases between the two germline ends. The CDR3 is made up of 15 amino acids. Germline loops: CDR1 KGHDR, CDR2 SFDVKD. Written as DNA, the CDR3 is TGTGCCACCAGTGATCAAAGGACGCCTGGAAACACCATATATTTT. Translating it yields CATSDQRTPGNTIYF.

This clonotype appeared many times. The V and J genes are TRBV4-3 and TRBJ1-1, with D possibly TRBD1 on 5 matching bases. The germline V gene encodes CDR1 LGHNA and CDR2 YSLEER. Trimming left V 0 bases short and J 2 bases short, with 10 bases between. The CDR3 is 15 residues long. The CDR3, as DNA: TGCGCCAGCAGCCAAGACAGGGACCTCAACACTGAAGCTTTCTTT. Protein product: CASSQDRDLNTEAFF.

At least ten counts were recorded for this clonotype. In DNA, the CDR3 is TGCAGTGCTACGAACAGGGGAAACACCATATATTTT. Its protein product is CSATNRGNTIYF. The genes are TRBV20-1 and TRBJ1-3, with D possibly TRBD1 on 5 matching bases. Between the trimmed V and J ends, which lost 4 bases and 4 bases, there was a span of 8 bases. This CDR3 comprises 12 residues. Germline V gives CDR1 DFQATT, CDR2 SNEGSKA (reference sequence).

The V and J genes are TRBV7-3 and TRBJ1-2; D is unclear. The CDR3 totals 13 residues. The ends were cut back, 7 bases at V and 6 bases at J, with 15 bases in the middle. CDR1 and CDR2 from the germline V gene are SGHTA and FQGTGA. CDR3 DNA: TGTGCCAGCAATCCCGGGAGTGTGAATGGCTACACCTTC. Protein product: CASNPGSVNGYTF.

The table lists this clonotype with a few counts. This sequence joins TRBV2 and TRBJ2-3; no reliable D call. CDR3 length: 14 residues. Germline CDR1 and CDR2: SNHLY and FYNNEI. The germline V and J ends were trimmed by 3 bases and 8 bases, with 15 bases remaining between them. The CDR3 DNA follows: TGTGCCAGCAGTGACCGACTCGGCTCCGGTACGCAGTATTTT. Protein product: CASSDRLGSGTQYF.

This clonotype was seen ten or more times. V gene TRBV18 combines with J gene TRBJ1-5; D is possibly TRBD1 (5 bases). Germline assignment: CDR1 KGHSH and CDR2 LQKENI. The CDR3 length is 14 residues. The V and J ends lost 3 bases and 6 bases respectively, with 12 bases between them. In DNA form, the CDR3 reads TGTGCCAGCTCACCCTCAGGGTCTGCTCAGCCCCAGCATTTT. Encoded protein: CASSPSGSAQPQHF. Full variable domain (outside the CDR3, taken from reference TRBV18 and TRBJ1-5): NAGVMQNPRHLVRRRGQEARLRCSPMKGHSHVYWYRQLPEEGLKFMVYLQKENIIDESGMPKERFSAEFPKEGPSILRIQQVVRGDSAAYFCASSPSGSAQPQHFGDGTRLSIL.